These T cell receptor beta chains were read from a single sample in a study of cytomegalovirus exposure and HLA in healthy donors. TCRdb keeps only in-frame clones here, not all; method: immunoSEQ multiplex PCR. The sample has 70,000 to 85,000 clones, roughly 63% seen once; the top ten hold approximately 5.8%. Sequenced sample: PBMCs. These receptors were collected from a man under 40 in good health and CMV-seropositive. The CDR3 runs from the conserved cysteine through the conserved F or W. The D gene is left open where the match is weak. Clone size appears in some rows only: once, few, many, or a class for an expanded clone.

j_call v_call d_call clone_size cdr3_nt cdr3_aa
TRBJ1-5 TRBV28 NA NA TGTGCCAGCAGTTTTGGGAGGAATCAGCCCCAGCATTTT CASSFGRNQPQHF
TRBJ1-5 TRBV6-6 NA many TGTGCCAGCAGTTACGGAGGGAATCAGCCCCAGCATTTT CASSYGGNQPQHF
TRBJ1-5 TRBV15 NA NA TGTGCCACCAGCAGAGATCCTGGCAGCGGTCAGCCCCAGCATTTT CATSRDPGSGQPQHF
TRBJ2-5 TRBV9 TRBD2 NA TGTGCCAGCACCTCTAGCGGGGGGATCCAAGAGACCCAGTACTTC CASTSSGGIQETQYF
TRBJ2-7 TRBV6-5 NA once TGTGCCAGCACGGCGGGTTACGAGCAGTACTTC CASTAGYEQYF
TRBJ2-5 TRBV2 NA NA TGTGCCAGCAGTGATGACAGGAGCGAGACCCAGTACTTC CASSDDRSETQYF
TRBJ1-2 TRBV5-6 TRBD1 NA TGTGCCAGCAGCTTAAACAGGGGCTATGGCTACACCTTC CASSLNRGYGYTF
TRBJ1-4 TRBV6-5 NA few TGTGCCAGCAGTTACTCGGGGGGTGCTGTCGAAAAACTGTTTTTT CASSYSGGAVEKLFF
TRBJ1-2 TRBV28 TRBD1 few TGTGCCAGCGGAGACAGGGAGCCCTATGGCTACACCTTC CASGDREPYGYTF
TRBJ2-7 TRBV7-9 NA NA TGTGCCAGCAGCTTTCAGGGCCAAGCCCCCTACGAGCAGTACTTC CASSFQGQAPYEQYF
TRBJ1-1 TRBV4-3 NA NA TGCGCCAGCAGCAAGGGGAATGGGGAGAACACTGAAGCTTTCTTT CASSKGNGENTEAFF
TRBJ2-7 TRBV11-3 TRBD1 few TGTGCCAGCAGCTTAGGACAGGGGAACAACGAGCAGTACTTC CASSLGQGNNEQYF
TRBJ2-3 TRBV5-5 NA NA TGTGCCAGCAGCTTGACAGTCACGGGCACAGATACGCAGTATTTT CASSLTVTGTDTQYF
TRBJ1-1 TRBV4-1 NA NA TGCGCCAGCAGCCAAGTTCTCAGGGCAATGAACACTGAAGCTTTCTTT CASSQVLRAMNTEAFF
TRBJ2-1 TRBV2 NA NA TGTGCCAGCAGGGAGGACCGATACAATGAGCAGTTCTTC CASREDRYNEQFF
TRBJ2-7 TRBV2 TRBD1 NA TGTGCCAGCAGGGGGACAGCGAACTCCTACGAGCAGTACTTC CASRGTANSYEQYF
TRBJ1-3 TRBV6-6 TRBD1 NA TGTGCCAGCAGTCCACGGACAGGCGCCTCTGGAAACACCATATATTTT CASSPRTGASGNTIYF
TRBJ2-1 TRBV6-4 TRBD2 NA TGTGCCAGCAGTGACGCCGGGACTAGCGGGTACAATGAGCAGTTCTTC CASSDAGTSGYNEQFF
TRBJ1-2 TRBV28 NA NA TGTGCCAGCAGTTTATCCGACAAAATCTATGGCTACACCTTC CASSLSDKIYGYTF
TRBJ2-7 TRBV29-1 NA NA TGCAGCGTTGGGATAGGGGCCGTCTACGAGCAGTACTTC CSVGIGAVYEQYF
TRBJ2-1 TRBV6-5 NA NA TGTGCCAGCAATACGGACTCACAAAGTGAGCAGTTCTTC CASNTDSQSEQFF
TRBJ2-5 TRBV7-9 NA NA TGTGCCAGCAGCGAAGGAGGGGCCGCGCCCCAGTACTTC CASSEGGAAPQYF
TRBJ1-5 TRBV6-4 NA NA TGTGCCAGCAGTGACTCGAGAGGGAGGCCCATTTATAGCAATCAGCCCCAGCATTTT CASSDSRGRPIYSNQPQHF
TRBJ2-2 TRBV19 TRBD1 NA TGTGCCAGTACCCCCGGGGGTCCGGGACAGGGACTCACCGGGGAGCTGTTTTTT CASTPGGPGQGLTGELFF
TRBJ2-1 TRBV29-1 TRBD2 NA TGCAGCGCCAAACTAGCGGGAGGGACTGAGCAGTTCTTC CSAKLAGGTEQFF
TRBJ1-1 TRBV20-1 TRBD1 NA TGCAGTGTCACAGGGGAAGCTGAAGCTTTCTTT CSVTGEAEAFF
TRBJ1-2 TRBV7-2 NA NA TGTGCCAGCAGCTCCGGGATAGTGGGTGGCTACACCTTC CASSSGIVGGYTF
TRBJ2-7 TRBV30 TRBD1 NA TGTGCCTGGGGGACCGGGACAGGGGGCAGCGACGAGCAGTACTTC CAWGTGTGGSDEQYF
TRBJ2-7 TRBV15 TRBD1 NA TGTGCCACCAGTGGGGACAGGGGTACCTACGAGCAGTACTTC CATSGDRGTYEQYF
TRBJ1-2 TRBV15 NA NA TGTGCCACCAGCAGGGGCCGTGGGGACACCTATGGCTACACCTTC CATSRGRGDTYGYTF
TRBJ2-3 TRBV9 TRBD2 few TGTGCCAGCAGCCTTGAAAGCGGGGGAGGCACAGATACGCAGTATTTT CASSLESGGGTDTQYF
TRBJ2-6 TRBV28 TRBD1 NA TGTGCCAGCAGTCCATCGACAGGGTCGGGTTTCTCTGGGGCCAACGTCCTGACTTTC CASSPSTGSGFSGANVLTF
TRBJ2-7 TRBV5-1 TRBD1 NA TGCGCCAGCAGCGCAGGACAGGGTTCGACCTACGAGCAGTACTTC CASSAGQGSTYEQYF
TRBJ1-2 TRBV7-6 TRBD1 NA TGTGCCAGCAGCTTAGGGGGACAGGGCTCATCTGGCTACACCTTC CASSLGGQGSSGYTF
TRBJ1-3 TRBV5-1 TRBD1 NA TGCGCCAGCAGCTCCGGACAGGATAGCTCTGGAAACACCATATATTTT CASSSGQDSSGNTIYF
TRBJ2-2 TRBV11-2 TRBD2 NA TGTGCCAGCAGCTTAGGACTAGCGGGTGCACGAGACGGGGAGCTGTTTTTT CASSLGLAGARDGELFF
TRBJ1-1 TRBV7-3 TRBD1 few TGTGCCAGCAGCTTACCGGGACAGAAGAACACTGAAGCTTTCTTT CASSLPGQKNTEAFF
TRBJ1-2 TRBV6-5 TRBD1 NA TGTGCCAGCAGTTACTTATCAACAGGGGGTAACTATGGCTACACCTTC CASSYLSTGGNYGYTF
TRBJ2-7 TRBV7-6 TRBD1 NA TGTGCCAGCAGCTCGTACAGGGGATACGAGCAGTACTTC CASSSYRGYEQYF
TRBJ2-1 TRBV9 NA NA TGTGCCAGCAGCCCCGGGAACAATGAGCAGTTCTTC CASSPGNNEQFF
TRBJ2-3 TRBV10-3 TRBD2 NA TGTGCCATCAGTGAGTCACCCGGGGGGGATACGCAGTATTTT CAISESPGGDTQYF
TRBJ1-2 TRBV7-9 NA NA TGTGCCAGCAGCTTGGGCTCGGGGAACTATGGCTACACCTTC CASSLGSGNYGYTF
TRBJ2-7 TRBV9 TRBD1 few TGTGCCAGCAGCGTAGGGCGAACAGGGGCCGGCTACGAGCAGTACTTC CASSVGRTGAGYEQYF
TRBJ2-3 TRBV6-1 TRBD2 NA TGTGCCAGCGGTAATAGCGGGGTGACAGATACGCAGTATTTT CASGNSGVTDTQYF
TRBJ1-2 TRBV5-1 NA few TGCGCCAGCAGCTTGGGTTCAGGGTCTAACTATGGCTACACCTTC CASSLGSGSNYGYTF
TRBJ2-2 TRBV5-4 TRBD2 few TGTGCCAGCAGCTCCAGCGGGAGCGCCGGGGAGCTGTTTTTT CASSSSGSAGELFF
TRBJ2-7 TRBV4-2 NA once TGTGCCAGCAGCCCCCTCCGTGACATGGGCGAGCAGTACTTC CASSPLRDMGEQYF
TRBJ2-1 TRBV15 TRBD2 NA TGTGCCACCAGCAGAGCAGGTAGCGGGAGATCTGGCTACAATGAGCAGTTCTTC CATSRAGSGRSGYNEQFF
TRBJ2-3 TRBV28 TRBD2 NA TGTGCCAGCAGCATCAAGCTGGGACTAGCGGGAGGAATCACAGATACGCAGTATTTT CASSIKLGLAGGITDTQYF
TRBJ1-4 TRBV2 NA few TGTGCCAGCAGTGAACGCGCGATCGAAAACGTGGAAAAACTGTTTTTT CASSERAIENVEKLFF
TRBJ2-4 TRBV6-5 TRBD1 NA TGTGCCAGCCAAGGACAGGAAAACATTCAGTACTTC CASQGQENIQYF
TRBJ2-2 TRBV11-2 NA NA TGTGCCAGCAGCTCTATAGGGGACTTGAACACCGGGGAGCTGTTTTTT CASSSIGDLNTGELFF
TRBJ2-7 TRBV7-9 NA NA TGTGCCAGCAGCTTGGCCCGTGGAGGCTTTGGAGCCTACGAGCAGTACTTC CASSLARGGFGAYEQYF
TRBJ1-6 TRBV5-1 NA NA TGCGCCAGCAGCTTGGGTACTCAGGGTAGGGAACCCCTCCACTTT CASSLGTQGREPLHF